This entry describes one T cell receptor beta chain. Its target is unknown. A universal primer site came from template switching; cDNA carried unique molecular identifiers. TCRdb analysed the 5' RACE reads with MiXCR anew, one entry per CDR3 protein. The data contain roughly 690,000 distinct CDR3 sequences, over 5% of them singletons. The source of the sample is a study of identical twins. Findings of the study overall: A lower insertion count was a feature of abundant cord blood beta clonotypes, with no such feature in memory repertoires. Within twin pairs, the out-of-frame alpha sequences they shared showed excess low generation probability.

Germline-derived CDR1 and CDR2 are SGHAT and FQNNGV. Trimming removed 0 bases at V and 5 bases at J, with 16 bases between. The CDR3 totals 16 residues. Healthy Caucasians provided all donations. The receptor comes from a man between 18 and 35 years old in good health. The chain couples TRBV11-2 to TRBJ2-5, with D possibly being TRBD1 (5 bases). What was sequenced was naive T cells sorted from blood. CDR3 sequence: CASSLDRVGRAETQYF. CDR3 DNA sequence: TGTGCCAGCAGCTTAGATCGAGTGGGCAGGGCGGAGACCCAGTACTTC.